This T cell receptor beta chain stems from a study of Ad26.COV2.S vaccination and SARS-CoV-2 variants. Study information: The authors gave Ad26.COV2.S intramuscularly, either once or twice 56 days apart. Study-level points and caveats: From the TCR breadth and depth analyses, total T cell responses may have been underestimated.

As concerns this clone: Its specificity is unknown.

TCRdb's table, derived via immunoSEQ multiplex PCR, lists solely in-frame clones and lacks some. The table includes roughly 390,000 clones, approximately 90% detected once. Treatment: 15 to 20 received Ad26.COV2.S at low or high dose, single or two shots; 5 received placebo; per-sample allocation not given. Material that was analyzed had been drawn on day 63 after the first vaccine or placebo injection. It was an adult aged 18-55 years in Boston who was the donor. The TCR sequence derives from a person aged 18 to 65 who received the Ad26.COV2.S COVID-19 vaccine or a placebo. Source: peripheral blood, taken in a trial of Ad26.COV2.S vaccine versus placebo.

The CDR3 DNA is TGCGCCAGCAGCCCCTCCTCTTCAGGGCTCACAGATACGCAGTATTTT. It codes for CASSPSSSGLTDTQYF. The chain employs TRBV5-1 and TRBJ2-3; tentatively, D is TRBD1 (5 bases). The CDR3 runs to 16 residues. V gave up 4 bases and J gave up 2 bases, with 17 bases separating them. Per germline, CDR1 SGHRS and CDR2 YFSETQ.